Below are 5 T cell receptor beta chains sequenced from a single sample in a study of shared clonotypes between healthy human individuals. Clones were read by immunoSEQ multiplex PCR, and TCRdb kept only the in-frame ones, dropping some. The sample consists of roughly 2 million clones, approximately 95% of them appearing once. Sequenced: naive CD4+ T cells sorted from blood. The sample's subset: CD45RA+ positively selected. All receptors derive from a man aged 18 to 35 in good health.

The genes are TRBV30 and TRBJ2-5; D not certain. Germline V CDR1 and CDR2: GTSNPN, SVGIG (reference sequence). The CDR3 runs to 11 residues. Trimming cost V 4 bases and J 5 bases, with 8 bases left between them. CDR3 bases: TGTGCCTGGACGACGAGCGAGACCCAGTACTTC. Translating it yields CAWTTSETQYF.

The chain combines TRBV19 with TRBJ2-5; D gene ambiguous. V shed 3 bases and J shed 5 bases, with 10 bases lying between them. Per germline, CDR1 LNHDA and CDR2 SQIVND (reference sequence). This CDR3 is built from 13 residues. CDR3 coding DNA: TGTGCCAGTAGTATGGCGCCGTCTGAGACCCAGTACTTC. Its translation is CASSMAPSETQYF. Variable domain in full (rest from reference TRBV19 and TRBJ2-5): DGGITQSPKYLFRKEGQNVTLSCEQNLNHDAMYWYRQDPGQGLRLIYYSQIVNDFQKGDIAEGYSVSREKKESFPLTVTSAQKNPTAFYLCASSMAPSETQYFGPGTRLLVL.

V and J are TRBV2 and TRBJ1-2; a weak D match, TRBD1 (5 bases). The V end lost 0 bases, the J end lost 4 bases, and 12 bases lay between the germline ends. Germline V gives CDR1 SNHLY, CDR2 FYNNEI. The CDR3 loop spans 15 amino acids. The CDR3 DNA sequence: TGTGCCAGCAGTGAAGCCGGGGGAATTCTCTATGGCTACACCTTC. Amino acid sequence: CASSEAGGILYGYTF.

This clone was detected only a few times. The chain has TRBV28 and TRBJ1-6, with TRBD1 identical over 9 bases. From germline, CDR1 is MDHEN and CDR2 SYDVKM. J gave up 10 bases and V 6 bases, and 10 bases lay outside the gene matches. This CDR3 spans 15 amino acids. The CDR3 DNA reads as TGTGCCAGCAGAGGGACAGGGCCTTTGGCCTCACCCCTCCACTTT. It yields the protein CASRGTGPLASPLHF.

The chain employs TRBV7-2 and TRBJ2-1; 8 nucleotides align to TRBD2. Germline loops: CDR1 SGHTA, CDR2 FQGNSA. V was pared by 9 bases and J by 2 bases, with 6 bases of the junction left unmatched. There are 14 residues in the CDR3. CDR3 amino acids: CASNPGLAYNEQFF. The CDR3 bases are TGTGCCAGTAATCCGGGACTAGCCTACAATGAGCAGTTCTTC.